This is a list of T cell receptor beta chains from one sample in a study of spatial heterogeneity in lung cancer. TCRdb re-derived calls from the 5' RACE reads in MiXCR, one entry per CDR3 protein. This sample has 21,000 or so distinct CDR3 sequences; roughly 6.5% occur once, and the top ten carry around a tenth. Sequencing used lung tumor tissue, obtained at surgery. The receptors originated from a male donor with early-stage non-small cell lung cancer. Each CDR3 is given with its conserved first and last residue. Fields, in order: J gene, V gene, D gene, clone size, CDR3 DNA, CDR3 protein. D genes are given only for firm matches. Size is omitted from some rows. Given values are once, few, many or a class for expanded clones.

j_gene: TRBJ1-2; v_gene: TRBV20-1; d_gene: -; abundance: many; CDR3nt: TGCAGCCCGGGCAGTGGGAGTGGCTACACCTTC; CDR3aa: CSPGSGSGYTF
j_gene: TRBJ2-3; v_gene: TRBV7-2; d_gene: -; abundance: many; CDR3nt: TGTGCCAGCAGCTCATATTTAGGGACTGGATTT; CDR3aa: CASSSYLGTGF
j_gene: TRBJ2-1; v_gene: TRBV2; d_gene: TRBD1; abundance: many; CDR3nt: TGTGCCAGCAACCTCGGACAGGTTAATGAGCAGTTCTTC; CDR3aa: CASNLGQVNEQFF
j_gene: TRBJ2-6; v_gene: TRBV25-1; d_gene: -; abundance: few; CDR3nt: TGTGCCAGCAGTGAACGGAGCTCTGGGGCCAACGTCCTGACTTTC; CDR3aa: CASSERSSGANVLTF
j_gene: TRBJ2-1; v_gene: TRBV5-1; d_gene: -; abundance: many; CDR3nt: TGCGCCAGCAGCTTGGCCCCCCGCCGGGGATATAATGAGCAGTTCTTC; CDR3aa: CASSLAPRRGYNEQFF
j_gene: TRBJ2-2; v_gene: TRBV12-3/TRBV12-4; d_gene: TRBD2; abundance: many; CDR3nt: TGTGCCAGCAGTTTAAGGGGCGGGAGCACCGGGGAGCTGTTTTTT; CDR3aa: CASSLRGGSTGELFF
j_gene: TRBJ2-3; v_gene: TRBV7-2; d_gene: TRBD1; abundance: -; CDR3nt: TGTGCCAGCAGCTCGAGGACAGGCGGGGATACGCAGTATTTT; CDR3aa: CASSSRTGGDTQYF
j_gene: TRBJ2-3; v_gene: TRBV6-5; d_gene: TRBD2; abundance: -; CDR3nt: TGTGCCAGCAGCCGCGGACTAGCGGGAGTCAGGGATACGCAGTATTTT; CDR3aa: CASSRGLAGVRDTQYF
j_gene: TRBJ2-6; v_gene: TRBV4-3; d_gene: TRBD1; abundance: many; CDR3nt: TGCGCCAGCAGCCCAAAGCGGGCAGGGGGCTCCGCCAACGTCCTGACTTTC; CDR3aa: CASSPKRAGGSANVLTF
j_gene: TRBJ2-1; v_gene: TRBV7-9; d_gene: TRBD1; abundance: many; CDR3nt: TGTGCCAGCAGCAAGGACAGGGGAATGGATGAGCAGTTCTTC; CDR3aa: CASSKDRGMDEQFF
j_gene: TRBJ1-5; v_gene: TRBV29-1; d_gene: -; abundance: many; CDR3nt: TGCAGCGTTGGAGGCTTACCAAATCAGCCCCAGCATTTT; CDR3aa: CSVGGLPNQPQHF
j_gene: TRBJ2-1; v_gene: TRBV12-3/TRBV12-4; d_gene: TRBD2; abundance: -; CDR3nt: TGTGCCAGCCGTTCCCGAGCGGGGAACTACAATGAGCAGTTCTTC; CDR3aa: CASRSRAGNYNEQFF
j_gene: TRBJ1-1; v_gene: TRBV27; d_gene: -; abundance: medium-sized; CDR3nt: TGTGCCAGCAGTAAAACAACGAACACTGAAGCTTTCTTT; CDR3aa: CASSKTTNTEAFF
j_gene: TRBJ2-1; v_gene: TRBV18; d_gene: TRBD1; abundance: many; CDR3nt: TGTGCCAGCTCACCACGGGACAGTAGGAATGAGCAGTTCTTC; CDR3aa: CASSPRDSRNEQFF
j_gene: TRBJ1-5; v_gene: TRBV10-3; d_gene: TRBD1; abundance: many; CDR3nt: TGTGCCATCAGCGGACAGGGTGACCAGCCCCAGCATTTT; CDR3aa: CAISGQGDQPQHF
j_gene: TRBJ1-5; v_gene: TRBV7-2; d_gene: -; abundance: few; CDR3nt: TGTGCCAGCAGCCCCCTCAACGGCGGGATTAATCAGCCCCAGCATTTT; CDR3aa: CASSPLNGGINQPQHF
j_gene: TRBJ2-2; v_gene: TRBV27; d_gene: -; abundance: many; CDR3nt: TGTGCCAGCAGATACGGGGGCCTGAACACCGGGGAGCTGTTTTTT; CDR3aa: CASRYGGLNTGELFF
j_gene: TRBJ2-7; v_gene: TRBV12-3/TRBV12-4; d_gene: -; abundance: many; CDR3nt: TGTGCCAGCATGGGTTTTGAGGCGTACGAGCAGTACTTC; CDR3aa: CASMGFEAYEQYF
j_gene: TRBJ2-7; v_gene: TRBV20-1; d_gene: TRBD2; abundance: many; CDR3nt: TGCAGTGCTAGGTCCCGGACTAGACTCCCCTTCGAGCAGTACTTC; CDR3aa: CSARSRTRLPFEQYF
j_gene: TRBJ2-7; v_gene: TRBV18; d_gene: -; abundance: many; CDR3nt: TGTGCCAGCTCACCCAGGGACGAGCAGTACTTC; CDR3aa: CASSPRDEQYF
j_gene: TRBJ2-3; v_gene: TRBV30; d_gene: -; abundance: many; CDR3nt: TGTGCCTGGAGCCTAACTTCAATTAATACGCAGTATTTT; CDR3aa: CAWSLTSINTQYF
j_gene: TRBJ2-1; v_gene: TRBV6-5; d_gene: TRBD2; abundance: many; CDR3nt: TGTGCCAGCAGTCCCACCGGGGCTAGCGGGAGGAGTGAGCAGTTCTTC; CDR3aa: CASSPTGASGRSEQFF
j_gene: TRBJ2-7; v_gene: TRBV28; d_gene: -; abundance: many; CDR3nt: TGTGCCAGCAGTTTAAGGACCCCCAGCGAGCAGTACTTC; CDR3aa: CASSLRTPSEQYF
j_gene: TRBJ2-7; v_gene: TRBV6-5; d_gene: -; abundance: many; CDR3nt: TGTGCCAGCAGTTACTCCCAAAATAGAGAGCAGTACTTC; CDR3aa: CASSYSQNREQYF
j_gene: TRBJ2-7; v_gene: TRBV2; d_gene: TRBD1; abundance: many; CDR3nt: TGTGCCAGCAAACCGGGACAGGGTTACGAGCAGTACTTC; CDR3aa: CASKPGQGYEQYF
j_gene: TRBJ1-2; v_gene: TRBV28; d_gene: -; abundance: many; CDR3nt: TGTGCCAGCAGCTTCGGGACCCGAGGGGGCTACACCTTC; CDR3aa: CASSFGTRGGYTF
j_gene: TRBJ1-6; v_gene: TRBV6-1; d_gene: -; abundance: -; CDR3nt: TGTGCCAGCAGGGAATGGGGGAGCTCCTATAATTCACCCCTCCACTTT; CDR3aa: CASREWGSSYNSPLHF
j_gene: TRBJ1-1; v_gene: TRBV13; d_gene: -; abundance: many; CDR3nt: TGTGCCAGCAGCTTCGCTTCGGGGGTATCGGGCACTGAAGCTTTCTTT; CDR3aa: CASSFASGVSGTEAFF
j_gene: TRBJ1-2; v_gene: TRBV4-2; d_gene: TRBD1; abundance: many; CDR3nt: TGTGCCAGCAGCCAAGATTGGACAGGGGGTTCCTATGGCTACACCTTC; CDR3aa: CASSQDWTGGSYGYTF
j_gene: TRBJ1-4; v_gene: TRBV4-2; d_gene: -; abundance: many; CDR3nt: TGTGCCAGCAGCCAAGGGGCGCGGGAAGAAAAACTGTTTTTT; CDR3aa: CASSQGAREEKLFF
j_gene: TRBJ2-3; v_gene: TRBV29-1; d_gene: TRBD1; abundance: many; CDR3nt: TGCAGCGTTGAAGATCCGGGACAGGGGATTTCAGATACGCAGTATTTT; CDR3aa: CSVEDPGQGISDTQYF
j_gene: TRBJ2-7; v_gene: TRBV6-5; d_gene: -; abundance: few; CDR3nt: TGTGCCAGCAGTAACAGGGACTACGAGCAGTACTTC; CDR3aa: CASSNRDYEQYF
j_gene: TRBJ2-5; v_gene: TRBV7-2; d_gene: TRBD2; abundance: many; CDR3nt: TGTGCCAGCAGCTTAGGACCCCGGACTAGCGGGCAAGAGACCCAGTACTTC; CDR3aa: CASSLGPRTSGQETQYF
j_gene: TRBJ2-7; v_gene: TRBV18; d_gene: -; abundance: -; CDR3nt: TGTGCCAGCTCACCACCCTCTAGGGGCTACGAGCAGTACTTC; CDR3aa: CASSPPSRGYEQYF
j_gene: TRBJ2-7; v_gene: TRBV7-8; d_gene: TRBD2; abundance: many; CDR3nt: TGTGCCAGCCGCTTGGGGGGGGAATACAACGAGCAGTACTTC; CDR3aa: CASRLGGEYNEQYF
j_gene: TRBJ1-1; v_gene: TRBV11-2; d_gene: -; abundance: many; CDR3nt: TGTGCCAGCAGCTTTGTCAAGAACACTGAAGCTTTCTTT; CDR3aa: CASSFVKNTEAFF
j_gene: TRBJ2-7; v_gene: TRBV5-8; d_gene: -; abundance: many; CDR3nt: TGTGCCAGCAGCTCCGGGACGAGGAGCTCCTACGAGCAGTACTTC; CDR3aa: CASSSGTRSSYEQYF
j_gene: TRBJ2-2; v_gene: TRBV9; d_gene: TRBD1; abundance: many; CDR3nt: TGTGCCAGCAGCGTAGGGACAGGGGTTACCGGGGAGCTGTTTTTT; CDR3aa: CASSVGTGVTGELFF
j_gene: TRBJ2-5; v_gene: TRBV29-1; d_gene: TRBD2; abundance: many; CDR3nt: TGCAGCGTTGAAGGGACTAGCTTTGAGACCCAGTACTTC; CDR3aa: CSVEGTSFETQYF
j_gene: TRBJ2-1; v_gene: TRBV7-2; d_gene: TRBD2; abundance: many; CDR3nt: TGTGCCAGCAGTCGACTAGCGGCGGACAATGAGCAGTTCTTC; CDR3aa: CASSRLAADNEQFF
j_gene: TRBJ2-5; v_gene: TRBV6-2/TRBV6-3; d_gene: -; abundance: many; CDR3nt: TGTGCCACGTCCGGCGGATCAGAGACCCAGTACTTC; CDR3aa: CATSGGSETQYF
j_gene: TRBJ2-7; v_gene: TRBV5-1; d_gene: TRBD2; abundance: -; CDR3nt: TGCGCCAGCAGCTTGGCCGGGGGGACCGCCTCCTACGAGCAGTACTTC; CDR3aa: CASSLAGGTASYEQYF
j_gene: TRBJ2-2; v_gene: TRBV29-1; d_gene: -; abundance: large; CDR3nt: TGCAGCGTAGGAGGGGCGGTCGGGGAGCTGTTTTTT; CDR3aa: CSVGGAVGELFF
j_gene: TRBJ2-3; v_gene: TRBV7-2; d_gene: -; abundance: -; CDR3nt: TGTGCCAGCAGCTTAGGTTATCCAGATACGCAGTATTTT; CDR3aa: CASSLGYPDTQYF
j_gene: TRBJ2-2; v_gene: TRBV15; d_gene: -; abundance: -; CDR3nt: TGTGCCACCAGCGGACGTGGAGGCAAAGGCACCGGGGAGCTGTTTTTT; CDR3aa: CATSGRGGKGTGELFF
j_gene: TRBJ2-4; v_gene: TRBV14; d_gene: -; abundance: -; CDR3nt: TGTGCCAGCAGCCACGGATTAGACAGGAGCCTAGCCAAAAACATTCAGTACTTC; CDR3aa: CASSHGLDRSLAKNIQYF
j_gene: TRBJ2-3; v_gene: TRBV20-1; d_gene: -; abundance: -; CDR3nt: TGCAGTGCTAGAGAGTCCGGGAACACAGATACGCAGTATTTT; CDR3aa: CSARESGNTDTQYF
j_gene: TRBJ2-5; v_gene: TRBV24-1; d_gene: -; abundance: many; CDR3nt: TGTGCCACCAGTGATCCCTACAGGTCCCGGGAGACCCAGTACTTC; CDR3aa: CATSDPYRSRETQYF